This TCR beta chain was captured by sequencing in a study of Ad26.COV2.S vaccination and SARS-CoV-2 variants. In the study overall: COV1001, an Ad26.COV2.S trial, supplied this vaccine-arm donor. The study, taken as a whole, reports: After vaccination, substantial breadth of spike-specific CD8+ and CD4+ responses was reported. The study found similar non-spike TCR breadth in vaccine and placebo recipients.

Sequencing used immunoSEQ multiplex PCR; TCRdb keeps in-frame clones, though not all of them. Counted here are 200,000 to 300,000 clones, roughly 85% occurring once; the ten biggest clones make up just under 3%. Treatment described: over 15 received Ad26.COV2.S at low or high dose, single or two shots; 5 received placebo; per-sample allocation not given. The study sampled participants on day 63 after the first vaccine or placebo injection. Notes on this clone: The target antigen is unknown.

The germline gives CDR1 PRHDT, CDR2 FYEKMQ (reference sequence). This CDR3 has 14 residues. The V gene lost 5 bases and the J gene lost 4 bases, with 14 bases spanning the gap. The chain employs TRBV13 and TRBJ2-5, with D tentatively TRBD1 or TRBD2 (5 bases each). Source: peripheral blood, taken in a trial of Ad26.COV2.S vaccine versus placebo. This sequence was found in a person between 18 and 59 years old who received the Ad26.COV2.S COVID-19 vaccine or a placebo. CDR3 coding DNA: TGTGCCAGCAGCCCAGGGACCGCTGGAGAGACCCAGTACTTC. This encodes CASSPGTAGETQYF.